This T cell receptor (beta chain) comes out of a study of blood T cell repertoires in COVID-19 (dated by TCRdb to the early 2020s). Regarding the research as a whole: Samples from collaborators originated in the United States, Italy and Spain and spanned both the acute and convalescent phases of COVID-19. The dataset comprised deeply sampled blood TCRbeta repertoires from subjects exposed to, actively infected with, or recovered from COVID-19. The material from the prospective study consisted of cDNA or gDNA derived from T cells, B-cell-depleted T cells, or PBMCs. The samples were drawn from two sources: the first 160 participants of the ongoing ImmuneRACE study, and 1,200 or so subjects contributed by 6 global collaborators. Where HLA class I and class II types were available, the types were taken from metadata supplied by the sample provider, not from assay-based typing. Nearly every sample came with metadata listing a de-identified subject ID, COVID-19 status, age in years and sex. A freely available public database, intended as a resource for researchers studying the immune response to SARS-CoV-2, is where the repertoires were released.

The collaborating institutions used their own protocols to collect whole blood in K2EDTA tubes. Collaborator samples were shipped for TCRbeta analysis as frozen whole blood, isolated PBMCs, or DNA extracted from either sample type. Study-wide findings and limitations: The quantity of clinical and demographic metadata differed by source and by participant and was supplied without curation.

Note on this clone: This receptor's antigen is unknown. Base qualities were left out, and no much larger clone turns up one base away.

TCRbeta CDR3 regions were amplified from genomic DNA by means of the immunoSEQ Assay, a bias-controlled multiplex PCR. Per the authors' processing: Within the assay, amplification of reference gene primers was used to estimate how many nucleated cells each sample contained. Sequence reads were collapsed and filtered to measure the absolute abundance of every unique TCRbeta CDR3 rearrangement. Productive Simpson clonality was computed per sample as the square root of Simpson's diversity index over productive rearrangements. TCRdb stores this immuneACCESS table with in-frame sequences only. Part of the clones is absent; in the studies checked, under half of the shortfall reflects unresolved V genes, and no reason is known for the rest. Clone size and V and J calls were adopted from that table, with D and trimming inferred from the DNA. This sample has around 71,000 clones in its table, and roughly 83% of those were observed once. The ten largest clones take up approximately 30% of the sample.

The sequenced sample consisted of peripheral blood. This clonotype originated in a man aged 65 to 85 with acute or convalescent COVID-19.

The CDR3 is CASSKTRENKRTGGEGKAFF. The DNA reads TGTGCCAGCAGCAAAACTCGTGAGAATAAGAGGACAGGGGGCGAAGGGAAAGCTTTCTTT. The chain uses TRBV21-1 and TRBJ1-1; no DNA check was done on the table's D call, TRBD1. TRBV21-1 is reported as a pseudogene. The CDR3, from cysteine to phenylalanine, totals 20 residues. This entry keeps only the CDR3 DNA: 60 bases, framed from base 1.